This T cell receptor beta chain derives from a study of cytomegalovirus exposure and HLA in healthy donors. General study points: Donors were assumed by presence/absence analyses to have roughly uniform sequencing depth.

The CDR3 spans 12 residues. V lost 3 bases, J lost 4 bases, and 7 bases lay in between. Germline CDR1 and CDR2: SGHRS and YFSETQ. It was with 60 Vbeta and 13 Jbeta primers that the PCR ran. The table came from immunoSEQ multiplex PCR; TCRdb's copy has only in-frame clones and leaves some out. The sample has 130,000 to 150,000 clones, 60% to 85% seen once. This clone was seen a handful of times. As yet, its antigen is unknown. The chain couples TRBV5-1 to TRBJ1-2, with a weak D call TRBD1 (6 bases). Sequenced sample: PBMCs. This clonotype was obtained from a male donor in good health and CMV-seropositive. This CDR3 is CASSSQGYGYTF. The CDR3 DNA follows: TGCGCCAGCAGCTCACAGGGCTATGGCTACACCTTC.